These 27 T cell receptor beta chains originate from one sample sequenced in a study of shared clonotypes between healthy human individuals. Data came from immunoSEQ multiplex PCR; TCRdb stores just in-frame clones and leaves some out. Of 2.3 million or so clones in the sample, approximately 93% are singletons; the top ten hold under 0.45%. The sequenced material came from naive CD4+ T cells from PBMCs. Indicated subset: CD45RA+ positively selected. The receptors come from a man aged 18 to 35 in good health. Some clones in this sample may be carry-over from other donors' samples.

The chain couples TRBV7-9 to TRBJ1-4, with 7 bases lining up with TRBD1. Losses at the gene ends were 1 base for V and 4 bases for J; bases not matched to a gene: 6. Germline V gene sequence: CDR1 SEHNR, CDR2 FQNEAQ (reference sequence). The CDR3 is 16 residues long. This chain's CDR3 is CASSLGWDSINEKLFF. The CDR3 DNA follows: TGTGCCAGCAGCTTAGGTTGGGACAGCATTAATGAAAAACTGTTTTTT.

CDR3 sequence reads: CASSYRAGGLYEQYF. CDR3 bases: TGTGCCAGCAGTTACAGAGCGGGAGGTCTCTACGAGCAGTACTTC. The chain links TRBV6-5 to TRBJ2-7; 9 positions agree with TRBD2. CDR3 length equals 15 residues. Trimming took 2 bases from V and 3 from J; bases not matched to a gene: 5. Germline CDR1 reads MNHEY; CDR2 reads SVGAGI.

The gene calls are TRBV6-5 and TRBJ1-4; D possibly corresponds to TRBD1 (6 bases). The CDR3 loop spans 16 amino acids. Per germline, CDR1 MNHEY and CDR2 SVGAGI. Deletions cut 4 bases from V and 5 bases from J, with 17 bases between. The CDR3 coding sequence is TGTGCCAGCAGTTTTAACGCCGGGGGGCGGAATGAAAAACTGTTTTTT. It encodes CASSFNAGGRNEKLFF.

V gene TRBV11-2 combines with J gene TRBJ2-7; TRBD1 might be the D (5 bases). In germline, CDR1 is SGHAT, CDR2 FQNNGV. V was pared by 1 base and J by 3 bases, with 13 bases between. The CDR3 totals 15 residues. This chain's CDR3 is CASSLVTGTLYEQYF. As DNA, the CDR3 is TGTGCCAGCAGCTTAGTTACAGGAACTCTCTACGAGCAGTACTTC.

Only one count was recorded for this clone. The chain is built from TRBV10-1 and TRBJ1-1; unclear D gene. V lost 4 bases, J lost 0 bases, and 6 bases lay in between. CDR3 length: 13 residues. Germline-derived CDR1 and CDR2 are WNHNN and SYGVQD (reference sequence). This chain's CDR3 is CASSGGLNTEAFF. The CDR3 region has the DNA TGCGCCAGCAGTGGAGGATTGAACACTGAAGCTTTCTTT.

Remarks on this clone: The same CDR3 is also encoded by other DNA sequences in this sample. The V call is TRBV7-2, the J call TRBJ1-5; D is ambiguous. This CDR3 is 14 amino acids long. The V gene lost 1 base and the J gene lost 0 bases, with 4 bases spanning the gap. Germline V gives CDR1 SGHTA, CDR2 FQGNSA. CDR3 nucleotides: TGTGCCAGCAGCTTAGACAGTAGCAATCAGCCCCAGCATTTT. Translation: CASSLDSSNQPQHF.

V and J are TRBV2 and TRBJ2-2; possibly TRBD1 for D (6 bases). The CDR3 is made up of 15 amino acids. Trimming cost V 2 bases and J 6 bases, with 13 bases left between them. Germline assignment: CDR1 SNHLY and CDR2 FYNNEI. The CDR3 nucleotides read TGTGCCAGCAGTGAACAGGGGTCGTTCTCCGGGGAGCTGTTTTTT. Its protein is CASSEQGSFSGELFF.

Concerning this clone itself: Other DNA sequences in this specimen translate into the identical CDR3. CDR3 residues: CASRGQGNQPQHF. In nucleotides, the CDR3 is TGTGCCAGCCGTGGACAGGGAAATCAGCCCCAGCATTTT. The chain links TRBV6-1 to TRBJ1-5, with 8 bases lining up with TRBD1. The V gene end was trimmed by 8 bases and the J gene end by 4 bases; junction bases not matched to a gene: 4. Germline V gene sequence: CDR1 MNHNS, CDR2 SASEGT. The CDR3 is made up of 13 amino acids.

DNA for the CDR3: TGTGCCAGCGGGGCGGGGGGACTAGCGGGAGGGTACGAGCAGTACTTC. Translated: CASGAGGLAGGYEQYF. The chain carries TRBV28 and TRBJ2-7, with TRBD2 identical over 16 bases. The CDR3 totals 16 residues. Germline-derived CDR1 and CDR2 are MDHEN and SYDVKM. Unmatched junction bases numbered 8, after V lost 8 bases and J lost 4 bases.

This clone was detected only once. The CDR3, as DNA: TGTGCCAGCAGCCGGGGGGCGTCTCCCGGGCAAGAGACCCAGTACTTC. Encoded protein: CASSRGASPGQETQYF. V and J are TRBV11-2 and TRBJ2-5, with D tentatively TRBD2 (7 bases). V dropped 5 bases and J dropped 2 bases, with 18 bases sitting between them. CDR1 is SGHAT, CDR2 FQNNGV, per germline. The CDR3 extends over 16 amino acids.

This rearrangement joins TRBV7-9 to TRBJ2-5, with D possibly TRBD1 on 6 matching bases. Near its end, the DNA agrees better with TRBJ2-7, so the J call may be wrong. The CDR3 is made up of 15 amino acids. Germline CDR1 is SEHNR and CDR2 is FQNEAQ (reference sequence). CDR3 protein: CASSLGQGTPYEQYF. CDR3 sequence (DNA): TGTGCCAGCAGCTTAGGCCAGGGGACCCCCTACGAGCAGTACTTC.

In this sample, this clone turned up once. In nucleotides, the CDR3 is TGCGCCAGCAGCTTGGTGCTCACGGGAGGCGAGCAGTACTTC. Amino acid sequence: CASSLVLTGGEQYF. The gene calls are TRBV5-1 and TRBJ2-7, with 7 bases that match TRBD2. In germline, CDR1 is SGHRS, CDR2 YFSETQ. V was clipped by 0 bases and J by 6 bases; unmatched bases: 6. CDR3 length: 14 amino acids.

A word on this clone: Other DNA sequences in this specimen translate into the identical CDR3. The chain is built from TRBV15 and TRBJ1-2, with D unresolved. The CDR3 is made up of 13 amino acids. Germline V gene data show CDR1 as LNHNV and CDR2 as YYDKDF (reference sequence). Between the trimmed V and J ends, which lost 0 bases and 7 bases, there was a span of 9 bases. CDR3 in amino acids: CATSRDRGVGYTF. In nucleotides, the CDR3 is TGTGCCACCAGCAGAGATCGGGGTGTTGGCTACACCTTC.

This clone showed up just once. The V call is TRBV5-5, the J call TRBJ2-4; TRBD2 is a possible D gene (5 bases). V gave up 0 bases and J gave up 9 bases, with 13 bases separating them. The CDR3 length is 14 residues. CDR1 is SGHKS and CDR2 is YYEKEE in the germline V gene (reference sequence). The CDR3 here is CASSLAAGAGIQYF. CDR3 nucleotides: TGTGCCAGCAGCTTGGCCGCGGGCGCGGGCATTCAGTACTTC.

The chain links TRBV27 to TRBJ1-2; D remains ambiguous. The CDR3 loop spans 15 amino acids. Germline lookup yields CDR1 MNHEY and CDR2 SMNVEV (reference sequence). Trimming shortened V by 4 bases and J by 8 bases, and 20 bases separated the two germline ends. The CDR3 DNA reads TGTGCCAGCAGTTCACCAAATACCGGCCAAAACGGCTACACCTTC. Amino acids: CASSSPNTGQNGYTF.

The chain uses TRBV7-3 and TRBJ2-2, with no clear D. The germline V gene has CDR1 SGHTA and CDR2 FQGTGA. V was shortened by 1 base and J by 2 bases, with 11 bases between the two germline ends. The CDR3 sequence is 16 residues long. The CDR3 DNA sequence: TGTGCCAGCAGCTTAATAAGGGCCTCCAACACCGGGGAGCTGTTTTTT. Translated: CASSLIRASNTGELFF. The full variable domain, rest sourced from reference TRBV7-3 and TRBJ2-2, is GAGVSQTPSNKVTEKGKYVELRCDPISGHTALYWYRQSLGQGPEFLIYFQGTGAADDSGLPNDRFFAVRPEGSVSTLKIQRTERGDSAVYLCASSLIRASNTGELFFGEGSRLTVL.

The rearrangement uses TRBV9 and TRBJ1-1; the D is unclear. The germline gives CDR1 SGDLS, CDR2 YYNGEE. V shed 0 bases and J shed 6 bases, with 15 bases lying between them. The length of the CDR3 is 15 residues. The CDR3 nucleotides read TGTGCCAGCAGCGTAGATCATCGTTGGACCGCTGAAGCTTTCTTT. The encoded protein is CASSVDHRWTAEAFF.

This chain joins TRBV28 and TRBJ2-2; D possibly uses TRBD1 or TRBD2 (5 bases each). The V gene lost 6 bases and the J gene lost 0 bases, with 8 bases spanning the gap. Germline lookup yields CDR1 MDHEN and CDR2 SYDVKM. The CDR3 has 14 amino acids. In DNA, the CDR3 is TGTGCCAGCAGCCGGGGACCGAACACCGGGGAGCTGTTTTTT. Translated, it gives CASSRGPNTGELFF. Complete variable domain (other parts from reference TRBV28 and TRBJ2-2): DVKVTQSSRYLVKRTGEKVFLECVQDMDHENMFWYRQDPGLGLRLIYFSYDVKMKEKGDIPEGYSVSREKKERFSLILESASTNQTSMYLCASSRGPNTGELFFGEGSRLTVL.

This chain connects TRBV5-6 to TRBJ2-7; D may be TRBD1 (5 bases). Germline loops: CDR1 SGHDT, CDR2 YYEEEE. V was clipped by 4 bases and J by 7 bases, with 15 bases between them. There are 13 residues in the CDR3. CDR3 in DNA: TGTGCCAGCAGCCCCTCCAGGGTTGGGGAGCAGTACTTC. Its translation is CASSPSRVGEQYF.

The chain combines TRBV6-4 with TRBJ2-1; 8 bases align to TRBD2. V lost 4 bases to trimming and J lost 8 bases; unmatched junction nucleotides: 4. The CDR3 runs to 13 residues. The germline V gene encodes CDR1 MRHNA and CDR2 SNTAGT. The CDR3 spells CASSVERGHEQFF. For the CDR3, the DNA is TGTGCCAGCAGTGTAGAGCGGGGGCATGAGCAGTTCTTC.

The gene calls are TRBV5-4 and TRBJ2-7; TRBD2 is a possible D gene (5 bases). In germline, CDR1 is SGHNT, CDR2 YYREEE (reference sequence). The CDR3 is 15 amino acids. Trimming cost V 4 bases and J 0 bases, with 14 bases left between them. The DNA of the CDR3 is TGTGCCAGCAGCGCCCACCCGGGGAGCTCCTACGAGCAGTACTTC. It specifies CASSAHPGSSYEQYF.

The chain uses TRBV28 and TRBJ1-5; a weak D match, TRBD1 (6 bases). CDR1 is MDHEN, CDR2 SYDVKM, per germline. This CDR3 has 18 residues. Trimming shortened V by 7 bases and J by 2 bases, and 24 bases separated the two germline ends. The CDR3 spells CASNLAGGAPGGNQPQHF. As DNA, the CDR3 is TGTGCCAGCAACCTCGCGGGGGGGGCCCCTGGAGGCAATCAGCCCCAGCATTTT.

This clone appeared a few times. The CDR3 loop is CASSPTGDRHTEAFF. The CDR3 DNA reads TGTGCCAGCAGCCCCACAGGGGATCGTCACACTGAAGCTTTCTTT. The rearrangement joins TRBV7-9 to TRBJ1-1, with TRBD1 identical over 7 bases. The trim removed 5 bases at V and 3 bases at J, leaving 9 bases unmatched. Per the germline V gene, CDR1 is SEHNR and CDR2 is FQNEAQ (reference sequence). This CDR3 has 15 amino acids.

The genes are TRBV19 and TRBJ2-1; TRBD2 might be the D (6 bases). The CDR3 has 15 residues. Germline V CDR1 and CDR2: LNHDA, SQIVND (reference sequence). Trimming removed 4 bases from V and 9 bases from J, with 19 bases in between. This CDR3 reads CASSTLWEAPGEQFF. The DNA of the CDR3 is TGTGCCAGTAGTACCCTTTGGGAGGCCCCAGGTGAGCAGTTCTTC.

V usage is TRBV14 and J usage is TRBJ2-7; D might be TRBD2 (5 bases). V lost 3 bases and J lost 2, with 8 bases in between. Looked up from germline, CDR1 is SGHDN and CDR2 is FVKESK. The CDR3 covers 13 residues. As DNA, the CDR3 is TGTGCCAGCAGCCAGTCCGGGACCTACGAGCAGTACTTC. It yields the protein CASSQSGTYEQYF. The full variable domain, in which reference TRBV14 and TRBJ2-7 provide the parts outside the CDR3, is EAGVTQFPSHSVIEKGQTVTLRCDPISGHDNLYWYRRVMGKEIKFLLHFVKESKQDESGMPNNRFLAERTGGTYSTLKVQPAELEDSGVYFCASSQSGTYEQYFGPGTRLTVT.

V and J are TRBV14 and TRBJ1-1, with D maybe TRBD1 (6 bases). The V and J ends lost 3 bases and 1 base respectively, with 27 bases between them. The germline V gene encodes CDR1 SGHDN and CDR2 FVKESK. The CDR3 is 20 residues long. CDR3: CASSHPKIKGTPLSNTEAFF. In DNA form, the CDR3 reads TGTGCCAGCAGCCACCCAAAAATCAAAGGGACACCCCTCTCGAACACTGAAGCTTTCTTT.

This clone was recorded only once. V usage is TRBV28 and J usage is TRBJ1-2; D gene uncertain. The CDR3 length is 15 residues. Germline V CDR1 and CDR2: MDHEN, SYDVKM. V lost 4 bases to trimming and J lost 0 bases, with 12 bases between them. The CDR3 nucleotides are TGTGCCAGCAGTTCTTCTCTGCCCTCTAACTATGGCTACACCTTC. Its translation is CASSSSLPSNYGYTF.